Listed here are 28 T cell receptor beta chains from one sample, sequenced in a study of blood T cell repertoires in COVID-19. Profiling relied on immunoSEQ multiplex PCR, and the TCRdb table lists in-frame clones only, not all of them. This sample has approximately 24,000 clones, with around 88% found just once. The specimen was peripheral blood. Receptors originate from a man aged 65-85 years with acute or convalescent COVID-19.

The chain recombines TRBV4-2 with TRBJ1-5; TRBD1 might be the D (5 bases). This CDR3 spans 16 amino acids. CDR1 LGHNA and CDR2 YNFKEQ come from the germline V gene. Between the trimmed V and J ends, which lost 4 bases and 4 bases, there was a span of 17 bases. The CDR3 DNA sequence: TGTGCCAGCAGCCTAGGAGGGGACCGACTGAATCAGCCCCAGCATTTT. This gives the protein CASSLGGDRLNQPQHF.

This clone has just one count. The rearrangement uses TRBV5-4 and TRBJ1-2; 8 nucleotides agree with TRBD1. The CDR3 consists of 14 residues. The J segment lost 2 bases and the V segment lost 4 bases, leaving 4 bases of the junction unmatched. Germline lookup yields CDR1 SGHNT and CDR2 YYREEE (reference sequence). The CDR3 DNA is TGTGCCAGCAGCCACCGACAGGGGAACTATGGCTACACCTTC. This codes for CASSHRQGNYGYTF.

The chain links TRBV18 to TRBJ2-1, with 10 bases identical to TRBD2. The CDR3 runs to 13 residues. Trimming cost V 6 bases and J 8 bases; bases outside gene matches: 4. Germline loops: CDR1 KGHSH, CDR2 LQKENI. CDR3 sequence reads: CASSRGTSDEQFF. CDR3 in DNA: TGTGCCAGCTCCCGAGGGACTAGCGATGAGCAGTTCTTC.

This clone was observed once. The genes are TRBV28 and TRBJ2-3; TRBD1 matches at 9 bases. Trimming removed 7 bases from V and 0 bases from J; junction bases left unmatched: 5. CDR1 is MDHEN and CDR2 is SYDVKM in the germline V gene. The CDR3 is 15 amino acids. The CDR3 DNA sequence: TGTGCCAGCAATCTACAGGGGGCTAGCACAGATACGCAGTATTTT. Translation: CASNLQGASTDTQYF.

This clone counts as medium-sized. A junction boundary mismatches the germline segment, possibly from a read error. Other DNA sequences in the same sample also yield this CDR3. The chain recombines TRBV9 with TRBJ2-5; maybe TRBD2 (7 bases). Germline V lookup: CDR1 SGDLS, CDR2 YYNGEE. This CDR3 has 15 amino acids. The CDR3 sequence is CPSRGGGGPQETQYF. As DNA, the CDR3 is TGTCCCAGCCGCGGAGGGGGGGGGCCCCAAGAGACCCAGTACTTC. The variable domain in full, completed from reference TRBV9 and TRBJ2-5, reads DSGVTQTPKHLITATGQRVTLRCSPRSGDLSVYWYQQSLDQGLQFLIQYYNGEERAKGNILERFSAQQFPDLHSELNLSSLELGDSALYFCPSRGGGGPQETQYFGPGTRLLVL.

The CDR3 region is CATLGQTYNEQFF. The CDR3 DNA reads TGTGCCACCTTGGGACAGACCTACAATGAGCAGTTCTTC. The V call is TRBV15, the J call TRBJ2-1, with TRBD1 matching over 7 bases. V was clipped by 8 bases and J by 2 bases; unmatched bases: 3. The CDR3 is 13 amino acids. The germline CDR1 and CDR2 sequences are LNHNV and YYDKDF (reference sequence).

The V call is TRBV19, the J call TRBJ1-5; TRBD1 matches 7 bases. The CDR3 consists of 15 residues. From germline, CDR1 is LNHDA and CDR2 SQIVND (reference sequence). V shed 6 bases, J shed 5 bases, and the junction held 10 bases outside the gene matches. The chain's CDR3 is CASRNQQGYHQPQHF. The CDR3 nucleotides read TGTGCCAGTAGGAATCAACAGGGGTACCATCAGCCCCAGCATTTT.

This clone was observed a few times. This sequence joins TRBV29-1 and TRBJ1-2, with 10 bases identical to TRBD1. The CDR3 has 15 residues. Trimming took 5 bases from V and 8 from J; bases not matched to a gene: 14. Germline V gene sequence: CDR1 SQVTM, CDR2 ANQGSEA. The CDR3: CSVRGGTGASKGYTF. The CDR3 DNA reads as TGCAGCGTTAGGGGGGGGACAGGGGCCTCGAAGGGCTACACCTTC.

This clone was found a few times. J is TRBJ2-7 and V is TRBV6-5, with 7 bases lining up with TRBD1. Per the germline V gene, CDR1 is MNHEY and CDR2 is SVGAGI. With V trimmed by 0 bases and J by 2 bases, 4 bases remained unmatched. The CDR3 is made up of 15 amino acids. In nucleotides, the CDR3 is TGTGCCAGCAGTTACTCCGGGACAGTGGCCTACGAGCAGTACTTC. It specifies CASSYSGTVAYEQYF.

The rearrangement links TRBV3-1 (or the pseudogene TRBV3-2) to TRBJ2-5; the match to TRBD2 covers 8 bases. V lost 0 bases, J lost 5 bases, and 2 bases stayed unmatched. This CDR3 comprises 14 residues. Germline CDR1 LGHDT, CDR2 YNNKEL (reference sequence). In nucleotides, the CDR3 is TGTGCCAGCAGCCAAGATACGGGAGGGGAGACCCAGTACTTC. Encoded protein: CASSQDTGGETQYF.

This chain links TRBV29-1 with TRBJ2-1; 7 bases agree with TRBD2. J lost 2 bases, V lost 6 bases, and 13 bases had no gene match. The germline V gene encodes CDR1 SQVTM and CDR2 ANQGSEA. The CDR3 loop spans 16 amino acids. The DNA for the CDR3 is TGCAGCGTCACCAAGGCGGGAGTAAGGGCCTACAATGAGCAGTTCTTC. Translation gives CSVTKAGVRAYNEQFF.

The chain links TRBV12-3 or TRBV12-4 to TRBJ1-1, with D possibly being TRBD1 (5 bases). Trimming removed 3 bases at V and 13 bases at J, with 12 bases between. CDR3 size: 11 residues. The CDR3 sequence is CASSFGGVGFF. CDR3 DNA: TGTGCCAGCAGTTTTGGGGGGGTCGGTTTCTTT.

In its sample, this clone was seen once. This chain links TRBV5-1 with TRBJ1-1; 9 nucleotides line up with TRBD1. The CDR3 spans 14 residues. Unmatched junction bases numbered 8, after V lost 4 bases and J lost 7 bases. CDR1 and CDR2 from the germline V gene are SGHRS and YFSETQ. The CDR3 region has the DNA TGCGCCAGCAGCGGAGGGACAGGGCTTAATGAAGCTTTCTTT. Translated, it gives CASSGGTGLNEAFF. The full variable domain, completed using reference TRBV5-1 and TRBJ1-1, is KAGVTQTPRYLIKTRGQQVTLSCSPISGHRSVSWYQQTPGQGLQFLFEYFSETQRNKGNFPGRFSGRQFSNSRSEMNVSTLELGDSALYLCASSGGTGLNEAFFGQGTRLTVV.

This clone was seen once. This chain uses TRBV18 with TRBJ2-1, with TRBD2 matching over 10 bases. Per the germline V gene, CDR1 is KGHSH and CDR2 is LQKENI. The V segment lost 4 bases and the J segment 9 bases; nucleotides outside the gene matches: 3. There are 13 residues in the CDR3. In DNA, the CDR3 is TGTGCCAGCTCACTTAAGCGGGAGGGTGAGCAGTTCTTC. This translates into CASSLKREGEQFF.

This sequence joins TRBV18 and TRBJ1-3; the D is unclear. The CDR3 has 15 amino acids. V gave up 6 bases and J gave up 0 bases, with 12 bases separating them. The germline V gene encodes CDR1 KGHSH and CDR2 LQKENI. Here the CDR3 reads CASSPGQNSGNTIYF. CDR3 in DNA: TGTGCCAGCTCCCCTGGGCAGAACTCTGGAAACACCATATATTTT.

This clone was detected only once. V is TRBV19 and J is TRBJ1-1; D is ambiguous. This CDR3 contains 13 residues. V was cut by 3 bases and J by 2 bases, with 7 bases left in between. CDR1 and CDR2 (germline): LNHDA, SQIVND (reference sequence). CDR3 loop: CASSISVNTEAFF. In nucleotides, the CDR3 is TGTGCCAGTAGTATTTCAGTAAACACTGAAGCTTTCTTT.

The chain has TRBV20-1 and TRBJ2-7; D not certain. CDR3 size: 13 residues. The germline V gene encodes CDR1 DFQATT and CDR2 SNEGSKA (reference sequence). The ends were cut back, 3 bases at V and 3 bases at J, with 12 bases in the middle. This CDR3 reads CSASSLVDYEQYF. The CDR3 DNA reads as TGCAGTGCTAGTAGCCTAGTTGACTACGAGCAGTACTTC.

The rearrangement joins TRBV5-8 to TRBJ2-5; 8 nucleotides match TRBD1. The germline V gene has CDR1 SGHTS and CDR2 YDEGEE. J was trimmed by 1 base and V by 2 bases; bases with no gene match: 4. The CDR3 covers 15 residues. CDR3: CASSFGQGGQETQYF. CDR3 sequence (DNA): TGTGCCAGCAGCTTTGGACAGGGCGGCCAAGAGACCCAGTACTTC.

This clone was picked up one time. This sequence joins TRBV6-6 and TRBJ2-7; 8 bases map to TRBD2. The trim removed 5 bases at V and 5 bases at J, leaving 11 bases unmatched. The length of the CDR3 is 15 residues. Per the germline V gene, CDR1 is MNHNY and CDR2 is SVGAGI (reference sequence). CDR3 region: CASSNRIAGIHEQYF. For the CDR3, the DNA is TGTGCCAGCAGTAACCGAATAGCGGGAATACACGAGCAGTACTTC.

This chain connects TRBV9 to TRBJ2-7; possible D gene TRBD2, 5 bases. CDR1 and CDR2 (germline): SGDLS, YYNGEE. Trimming removed 3 bases from V and 3 bases from J, with 10 bases in between. The CDR3 is made up of 13 amino acids. The CDR3 coding sequence is TGTGCCAGCAGCGCTTCTAGCTTCTACGAGCAGTACTTC. It codes for CASSASSFYEQYF.

The rearrangement uses TRBV4-2 and TRBJ1-2; D is undetermined. The ends were cut back, 0 bases at V and 3 bases at J, with 11 bases in the middle. CDR1 is LGHNA and CDR2 is YNFKEQ in the germline V gene. This CDR3 region has 15 residues. The CDR3 spells CASSQDPNSYYGYTF. CDR3 coding DNA: TGTGCCAGCAGCCAAGATCCGAACAGCTACTATGGCTACACCTTC.

The chain links TRBV27 to TRBJ2-3; 10 bases are shared with TRBD2. Germline V CDR1 and CDR2: MNHEY, SMNVEV (reference sequence). With V trimmed by 5 bases and J by 3 bases, 5 bases remained unmatched. This CDR3 spans 15 amino acids. The CDR3 nucleotides read TGTGCCAGCAGTACACTAGCGGGGAGGACAGATACGCAGTATTTT. Its protein is CASSTLAGRTDTQYF.

The chain combines TRBV28 with TRBJ1-2, with D unclear. The V end was cut by 3 bases, the J end by 7 bases, with 12 bases between. Per germline, CDR1 MDHEN and CDR2 SYDVKM. The CDR3 sequence is 13 residues long. The DNA of the CDR3 is TGTGCCAGCAGTTTGTCAAAACTTGGTGGCTACACCTTC. Its translation is CASSLSKLGGYTF.

The chain recombines TRBV10-3 with TRBJ2-5; D not resolved. V was clipped by 3 bases and J by 1 base, with 12 bases between them. CDR1 and CDR2 from the germline V gene are ENHRY and SYGVKD. This CDR3 region has 15 residues. CDR3 sequence: CAISDLVQAQETQYF. The CDR3 nucleotides read TGTGCCATCAGTGATTTGGTTCAGGCCCAAGAGACCCAGTACTTC.

The genes are TRBV6-5 and TRBJ1-3; D not certain. Germline assignment: CDR1 MNHEY and CDR2 SVGAGI. V gave up 6 bases and J gave up 8 bases, with 17 bases separating them. The CDR3 is 14 residues long. CDR3 sequence (DNA): TGTGCCAGCAGGAACGGGAAGCTAGGAGACACCATATATTTT. Protein product: CASRNGKLGDTIYF.

The V gene is TRBV12-3 or TRBV12-4, the J gene TRBJ2-7, with D possibly TRBD2 on 6 matching bases. V lost 3 bases to trimming and J lost 3 bases, with 9 bases between them. The CDR3 contains 13 residues. In DNA form, the CDR3 reads TGTGCCAGCAGTTTCGGTAGCGGCTACGAGCAGTACTTC. Translated: CASSFGSGYEQYF.

This clone was seen a single time. The chain links TRBV13 to TRBJ2-2, with 9 nucleotides matching TRBD2. The CDR3 totals 15 residues. The V segment lost 2 bases and the J segment 5 bases; nucleotides outside the gene matches: 3. Germline CDR1 PRHDT, CDR2 FYEKMQ (reference sequence). This CDR3 is CASSLRGRATGELFF. CDR3 coding DNA: TGTGCCAGCAGCTTACGCGGGAGGGCGACCGGGGAGCTGTTTTTT. Full variable domain (outside the CDR3, taken from reference TRBV13 and TRBJ2-2): AAGVIQSPRHLIKEKRETATLKCYPIPRHDTVYWYQQGPGQDPQFLISFYEKMQSDKGSIPDRFSAQQFSDYHSELNMSSLELGDSALYFCASSLRGRATGELFFGEGSRLTVL.

J is TRBJ2-5 and V is TRBV23-1; 8 bases agree with TRBD1. TRBV23-1 is flagged as an ORF with uncertain function. The CDR3 sequence is 20 residues long. V trimming: 0 bases; J trimming: 3 bases; junction bases outside the gene matches: 18. DNA for the CDR3: TGCGCCAGCAGTCAATCGGGGGCCTGGGACAGGATGGATCGGAAAGAGACCCAGTACTTC. Its translation is CASSQSGAWDRMDRKETQYF.